These 11 T cell receptor beta chains were all obtained from the same sample, sequenced in a study of cytomegalovirus exposure and HLA in healthy donors. The primer mix had 60 Vbeta and 13 Jbeta primers. Measured with immunoSEQ multiplex PCR; TCRdb has only the in-frame clones, and not every one. The table has about 160,000 clones, around 83% seen once; the top ten hold 2% to 2.5%. The sequenced material came from PBMCs. The receptors here all came from a man aged 18 to 29 in good health and CMV-seropositive.

V usage is TRBV2 and J usage is TRBJ1-2, with TRBD1 matching over 11 bases. V was clipped by 5 bases and J by 5 bases; unmatched bases: 7. Germline assignment: CDR1 SNHLY and CDR2 FYNNEI. CDR3 size: 15 residues. The CDR3 loop is CASSIGTGGVYGYTF. CDR3 coding DNA: TGTGCCAGCAGTATCGGGACAGGGGGAGTATATGGCTACACCTTC.

The CDR3, as DNA: TGTGCCAGCACTAGACAGGGGACTACAGATACGCAGTATTTT. Protein sequence: CASTRQGTTDTQYF. The chain joins TRBV2 to TRBJ2-3; TRBD1 agrees at 8 bases. Trimming at V came to 7 bases and at J to 3 bases, leaving 6 bases not matched to a gene. The CDR3 totals 14 residues. In germline, CDR1 is SNHLY, CDR2 FYNNEI.

This chain connects TRBV11-2 to TRBJ2-3; 11 bases fit TRBD2. Looked up from germline, CDR1 is SGHAT and CDR2 is FQNNGV. This CDR3 contains 18 residues. V lost 1 base and J lost 2; bases outside the gene matches: 8. The DNA of the CDR3 is TGTGCCAGCAGCTTAGTGGGAATAGCGGGGGGGTACACAGATACGCAGTATTTT. Translation: CASSLVGIAGGYTDTQYF.

As DNA, the CDR3 is TGTGCCAGCAGCTTGGGACCCGGGGTTCTCTACGAGCAGTACTTC. The encoded protein is CASSLGPGVLYEQYF. The gene calls are TRBV5-5 and TRBJ2-7; D perhaps matches TRBD2 (5 bases). Per the germline V gene, CDR1 is SGHKS and CDR2 is YYEKEE (reference sequence). The CDR3 runs 15 residues. The V and J ends lost 0 bases and 3 bases respectively, with 13 bases between them.

In nucleotides, the CDR3 is TGTGCCAGCAGGACCCCAGCGGGGGGGCATACGCAGTATTTT. It is translated as CASRTPAGGHTQYF. The V gene is TRBV7-2, the J gene TRBJ2-3; TRBD2 matches 10 bases. CDR3 length equals 14 residues. V lost 6 bases to trimming and J lost 7 bases; unmatched junction nucleotides: 7. Germline V gene lookup returns CDR1 SGHTA and CDR2 FQGNSA.

The rearrangement links TRBV5-1 to TRBJ1-2; D is possibly TRBD1 (5 bases). The CDR3 spans 14 residues. Germline assignment: CDR1 SGHRS and CDR2 YFSETQ. The V end lost 0 bases, the J end lost 2 bases, and 8 bases lay between the germline ends. The CDR3 region has the DNA TGCGCCAGCAGCTTGGAGGGGCTAAACTATGGCTACACCTTC. Its protein is CASSLEGLNYGYTF.

This clone was counted a few times. The gene calls are TRBV5-4 and TRBJ1-3; 7 bases agree with TRBD1. The germline CDR1 and CDR2 sequences are SGHNT and YYREEE (reference sequence). The CDR3 length is 15 residues. V gave up 1 base and J gave up 2 bases; unmatched junction bases: 3. The CDR3 reads CASSLRGRTGNTIYF. As DNA, the CDR3 is TGTGCCAGCAGCTTGAGGGGGCGCACTGGAAACACCATATATTTT.

A single count supports this clone. The chain recombines TRBV5-1 with TRBJ2-7; maybe TRBD2 (5 bases). V was trimmed by 0 bases and J by 0 bases, leaving 13 bases between them. This CDR3 contains 16 residues. Germline V gene sequence: CDR1 SGHRS, CDR2 YFSETQ. The CDR3 spells CASSLAGGQSSYEQYF. Written as DNA, the CDR3 is TGCGCCAGCAGCTTGGCCGGCGGGCAGAGCTCCTACGAGCAGTACTTC.

Details on this clone: Other DNA sequences of this sample code for an identical CDR3. The chain employs TRBV5-1 and TRBJ2-7; 10 nucleotides line up with TRBD1. The CDR3 spans 14 residues. Germline loops: CDR1 SGHRS, CDR2 YFSETQ. With 4 bases clipped from V and 4 bases from J, the junction kept 5 bases outside the gene matches. CDR3 in amino acids: CASSPGTGAYEQYF. CDR3 nucleotide sequence: TGCGCCAGCAGCCCCGGGACAGGGGCGTACGAGCAGTACTTC.

The CDR3, as DNA: TGTGCCAGCAGTTTAGGGCAGGGATGGGGCTCACCCCTCCACTTT. The encoded protein is CASSLGQGWGSPLHF. The V gene is TRBV27, the J gene TRBJ1-6; TRBD1 might be the D (5 bases). The CDR3 consists of 15 residues. V lost 2 bases to trimming and J lost 10 bases, with 15 bases between them. Looked up from germline, CDR1 is MNHEY and CDR2 is SMNVEV (reference sequence).

This clone was observed once. V usage is TRBV6-1 and J usage is TRBJ1-1, with D uncertain. Trimming took off 3 bases at V and 6 bases at J, with 11 bases between the two ends. Germline-derived CDR1 and CDR2 are MNHNS and SASEGT. This CDR3 is built from 13 residues. CDR3 sequence reads: CASSEIGRAEAFF. The CDR3 coding sequence is TGTGCCAGCAGTGAGATAGGTCGGGCTGAAGCTTTCTTT.